Each of the 31 T cell receptor beta chains below was sequenced from the same sample in a study of shared T cell receptors in the human thymus. TCRdb keeps only in-frame clones here, not all; method: immunoSEQ multiplex PCR. The data hold hundreds of thousands of clones, with approximately 87% observed a single time. These data also formed part of another study, on human thymus T cells.

Sequences were obtained from thymocytes. These receptors were collected from a boy under two years old with a congenital heart defect.

The count of this clone is one. The chain carries TRBV6-4 and TRBJ1-1; TRBD1 matches at 8 bases. The V segment lost 2 bases and the J segment 1 base; nucleotides outside the gene matches: 0. CDR1 is MRHNA, CDR2 SNTAGT, per germline. CDR3 length: 14 residues. CDR3 bases: TGTGCCAGCAGTGACGGACAGGGGAACACTGAAGCTTTCTTT. Protein sequence: CASSDGQGNTEAFF.

In regard to this clone: Other DNA variants within this sample encode the same CDR3. The genes are TRBV15 and TRBJ2-7; 11 nucleotides align to TRBD1. V lost 1 base to trimming and J lost 6 bases; unmatched junction nucleotides: 8. Germline V gives CDR1 LNHNV, CDR2 YYDKDF (reference sequence). The CDR3 is 16 amino acids. In DNA form, the CDR3 reads TGTGCCACCAGCAGAGGGGGGGACAGGGGGACGGGCGAGCAGTACTTC. Encoded protein: CATSRGGDRGTGEQYF.

CDR3 in DNA: TGTGCCTGGAGATCGGGGTTGGGCTACACCTTC. It yields the protein CAWRSGLGYTF. The gene calls are TRBV30 and TRBJ1-2; the D is unclear. CDR1 is GTSNPN, CDR2 SVGIG, per germline (reference sequence). V gave up 3 bases and J gave up 8 bases, with 10 bases separating them. The CDR3 spans 11 residues.

The J gene is TRBJ1-1, the V gene TRBV5-8; no firm D call. The CDR3 length is 16 residues. The V gene's germline CDR1 is SGHTS and CDR2 YDEGEE. The germline V and J ends were trimmed by 0 bases and 5 bases, with 17 bases remaining between them. CDR3 coding DNA: TGTGCCAGCAGCTTGGCGTCGGGTCGGCGAGGGACTGAAGCTTTCTTT. It translates to CASSLASGRRGTEAFF.

J is TRBJ2-5 and V is TRBV5-1; 12 bases are shared with TRBD2. Gene TRBJ2-7 matches the end of the DNA better, so the J call may be wrong. The CDR3 has 15 amino acids. Germline-derived CDR1 and CDR2 are SGHRS and YFSETQ. CDR3 bases: TGCGCCAGCAGCCGGACTAGCGGGGAAGTATCCGAGCAGTACTTC. Protein product: CASSRTSGEVSEQYF.

The V call is TRBV4-1, the J call TRBJ1-4; TRBD1 matches 8 bases. Germline assignment: CDR1 MGHRA and CDR2 YSYEKL. The V gene end was trimmed by 4 bases and the J gene end by 6 bases; junction bases not matched to a gene: 7. The CDR3 sequence is 15 residues long. The CDR3 nucleotides read TGCGCCAGCAGCCGTTACGGGACAGGACATGAAAAACTGTTTTTT. It specifies CASSRYGTGHEKLFF.

The chain has TRBV5-1 and TRBJ2-2; 7 bases map to TRBD2. V was clipped by 4 bases and J by 5 bases; unmatched bases: 20. Germline CDR1 and CDR2: SGHRS and YFSETQ. The CDR3 consists of 19 residues. In DNA form, the CDR3 reads TGCGCCAGCAGCCCCCCCGGGGAAGCGGGACCGCGGGTTACCGGGGAGCTGTTTTTT. This encodes CASSPPGEAGPRVTGELFF.

The V call is TRBV19, the J call TRBJ1-5; 7 positions match TRBD1. The CDR3 has 15 amino acids. With V trimmed by 5 bases and J by 3 bases, 7 bases remained unmatched. Germline CDR1 and CDR2: LNHDA and SQIVND (reference sequence). The DNA of the CDR3 is TGTGCCAGTAGTCCATTGACAGGGTCCAATCAGCCCCAGCATTTT. Translation gives CASSPLTGSNQPQHF. The full variable domain, with the rest looked up from reference TRBV19 and TRBJ1-5, is DGGITQSPKYLFRKEGQNVTLSCEQNLNHDAMYWYRQDPGQGLRLIYYSQIVNDFQKGDIAEGYSVSREKKESFPLTVTSAQKNPTAFYLCASSPLTGSNQPQHFGDGTRLSIL.

The J gene is TRBJ2-1, the V gene TRBV29-1; 9 bases map to TRBD2. V dropped 4 bases and J dropped 10; count of bases not matched to a gene: 14. The CDR3 has 15 amino acids. Looked up from germline, CDR1 is SQVTM and CDR2 is ANQGSEA. In nucleotides, the CDR3 is TGCAGCGTTGTGAGCGGGAGGTCCCTCCAAGGGGAGCAGTTCTTC. Its translation: CSVVSGRSLQGEQFF.

The V call is TRBV11-2, the J call TRBJ2-1; 9 bases fit TRBD2. Germline loops: CDR1 SGHAT, CDR2 FQNNGV. This CDR3 comprises 18 residues. V gave up 4 bases and J gave up 6 bases; unmatched junction bases: 16. The CDR3 sequence: CASSSRETGTSYSNEQFF. The CDR3 coding sequence is TGTGCCAGCAGCTCGCGGGAAACCGGGACTAGCTATAGCAATGAGCAGTTCTTC.

The chain uses TRBV25-1 and TRBJ2-1; no clear D gene. Trimming pared 1 base from V and 8 bases from J, leaving 18 bases between. The CDR3 covers 16 residues. Germline V gives CDR1 MGHDK, CDR2 SYGVNS. The CDR3 protein is CASSEFSAPPVDEQFF. For the CDR3, the DNA is TGTGCCAGCAGTGAATTCTCCGCTCCCCCGGTCGATGAGCAGTTCTTC.

The rearrangement joins TRBV4-1 to TRBJ2-2, with 10 bases matching TRBD2. Germline CDR1 is MGHRA and CDR2 is YSYEKL. Trimming took 4 bases from V and 1 from J; bases not matched to a gene: 6. The CDR3 sequence is 17 residues long. Here the CDR3 reads CASSLLPSGGNTGELFF. The DNA of the CDR3 is TGCGCCAGCAGCCTACTCCCTAGCGGGGGGAACACCGGGGAGCTGTTTTTT.

The chain has TRBV27 and TRBJ2-7, with 10 bases identical to TRBD2. Germline trimming cut 5 bases from V and 2 bases from J; bases unmatched to any gene: 6. The CDR3 loop spans 15 amino acids. CDR1 is MNHEY, CDR2 SMNVEV, per germline (reference sequence). This chain's CDR3 is CASSPPSGRAYEQYF. CDR3 nucleotides: TGTGCCAGCAGTCCCCCGAGCGGGAGGGCCTACGAGCAGTACTTC.

CDR3 in DNA: TGCAGTGCTAGAGATAGGAGGGAGCAGTACTTC. Translating gives CSARDRREQYF. The rearrangement links TRBV20-1 to TRBJ2-7; tentatively, D is TRBD2 (5 bases). Trimming removed 0 bases at V and 7 bases at J, with 7 bases between. From germline, CDR1 is DFQATT and CDR2 SNEGSKA (reference sequence). This CDR3 comprises 11 residues.

The chain employs TRBV27 and TRBJ2-7; 7 nucleotides match TRBD2. This CDR3 spans 17 amino acids. Germline CDR1 MNHEY, CDR2 SMNVEV (reference sequence). The J segment lost 3 bases and the V segment lost 2 bases, leaving 13 bases of the junction unmatched. The CDR3 nucleotides are TGTGCCAGCAGTTTACGGTGGGGGAGGGAGAGGGGCTACGAGCAGTACTTC. It translates to CASSLRWGRERGYEQYF.

V and J are TRBV10-1 and TRBJ2-3; TRBD2 matches at 14 bases. The germline V gene encodes CDR1 WNHNN and CDR2 SYGVQD (reference sequence). J gave up 2 bases and V 4 bases, and 2 bases lay outside the gene matches. This CDR3 is 16 amino acids long. The CDR3 sequence is CASSGLAGGVTDTQYF. CDR3 nucleotides: TGCGCCAGCAGTGGACTAGCGGGAGGGGTCACAGATACGCAGTATTTT.

CDR3 sequence (DNA): TGTGCCAGCAGTCTGGGAGGGGACCAAGAGACCCAGTACTTC. Residues: CASSLGGDQETQYF. The gene calls are TRBV25-1 and TRBJ2-5; the match to TRBD2 covers 7 bases. Germline V CDR1 and CDR2: MGHDK, SYGVNS. Trimming at V came to 5 bases and at J to 0 bases, leaving 3 bases not matched to a gene. The CDR3 has 14 residues.

This chain uses TRBV5-6 with TRBJ2-3; D call uncertain. CDR1 is SGHDT and CDR2 is YYEEEE in the germline V gene. Trimming took 2 bases from V and 0 from J, leaving 16 bases between them. The CDR3 contains 17 residues. CDR3: CASSLYTSASSTDTQYF. CDR3 in DNA: TGTGCCAGCAGCTTATACACCTCCGCTTCTAGCACAGATACGCAGTATTTT. Together with reference TRBV5-6 and TRBJ2-3, the CDR3 gives the full variable domain: DAGVTQSPTHLIKTRGQQVTLRCSPKSGHDTVSWYQQALGQGPQFIFQYYEEEERQRGNFPDRFSGHQFPNYSSELNVNALLLGDSALYLCASSLYTSASSTDTQYFGPGTRLTVL.

The J gene is TRBJ2-6, the V gene TRBV5-1; 12 bases are shared with TRBD2. Germline CDR1 is SGHRS and CDR2 is YFSETQ. Trimming took 2 bases from V and 0 from J; bases not matched to a gene: 3. The CDR3 runs 18 residues. The CDR3 DNA is TGCGCCAGCAGCTTAACTAGCGGGGGGAGCTCTGGGGCCAACGTCCTGACTTTC. Amino acid sequence: CASSLTSGGSSGANVLTF.

This clone was detected a few times. The J gene is TRBJ1-2, the V gene TRBV19; perhaps TRBD1 as D (5 bases). V dropped 6 bases and J dropped 3 bases, with 11 bases sitting between them. Germline CDR1 and CDR2: LNHDA and SQIVND (reference sequence). The length of the CDR3 is 13 residues. CDR3 region: CASRMDNHYGYTF. The CDR3, as DNA: TGTGCCAGTAGGATGGACAATCACTATGGCTACACCTTC. Looking up the rest from reference TRBV19 and TRBJ1-2 gives the full variable domain: DGGITQSPKYLFRKEGQNVTLSCEQNLNHDAMYWYRQDPGQGLRLIYYSQIVNDFQKGDIAEGYSVSREKKESFPLTVTSAQKNPTAFYLCASRMDNHYGYTFGSGTRLTVV.

The chain uses TRBV11-2 and TRBJ2-7; D is unresolved. There are 16 residues in the CDR3. V lost 2 bases and J 1 base, leaving 15 bases between the germline ends. Germline CDR1 reads SGHAT; CDR2 reads FQNNGV. The CDR3 here is CASSLSHVPPSYEQYF. DNA for the CDR3: TGTGCCAGCAGCTTAAGCCATGTTCCCCCGTCCTACGAGCAGTACTTC.

The CDR3 DNA reads TGTGCCAGCAGCCAAATGACGACAGGGAACGATGGCTACACCTTC. The encoded protein is CASSQMTTGNDGYTF. J is TRBJ1-2 and V is TRBV6-6, with 7 nucleotides matching TRBD1. This CDR3 has 15 residues. Germline V CDR1 and CDR2: MNHNY, SVGAGI (reference sequence). V lost 6 bases to trimming and J lost 6 bases; unmatched junction nucleotides: 13.

The genes are TRBV6-5 and TRBJ1-1; 7 positions agree with TRBD1. Germline lookup yields CDR1 MNHEY and CDR2 SVGAGI. The V segment lost 11 bases and the J segment 6 bases; nucleotides outside the gene matches: 18. The CDR3 is 15 residues long. In nucleotides, the CDR3 is TGTGCCGTTCAGAGGGGCCCGGGACAGCGGGCTGAAGCTTTCTTT. Protein: CAVQRGPGQRAEAFF.

The chain carries TRBV30 and TRBJ2-1; TRBD1 matches at 10 bases. Germline-derived CDR1 and CDR2 are GTSNPN and SVGIG (reference sequence). With V trimmed by 1 base and J by 2 bases, 2 bases remained unmatched. The CDR3 totals 15 residues. The CDR3 region is CAWSGDRGPYNEQFF. The CDR3 nucleotides read TGTGCCTGGAGTGGGGACAGGGGCCCCTACAATGAGCAGTTCTTC.

The chain carries TRBV6-1 and TRBJ1-2, with 7 positions matching TRBD1. This CDR3 has 13 amino acids. In germline, CDR1 is MNHNS, CDR2 SASEGT. Trimming removed 4 bases from V and 6 bases from J; junction bases left unmatched: 5. The CDR3 protein is CASSVTGVHGYTF. DNA of the CDR3: TGTGCCAGCAGTGTAACAGGGGTCCATGGCTACACCTTC.

The chain is built from TRBV28 and TRBJ2-7; D might be TRBD1 (5 bases). Trimming removed 8 bases at V and 0 bases at J, with 14 bases between. The CDR3 is made up of 14 amino acids. The V gene's germline CDR1 is MDHEN and CDR2 SYDVKM. The CDR3, as DNA: TGTGCCAGCGGGGCGCGCCGCTTCTCCTACGAGCAGTACTTC. Its translation: CASGARRFSYEQYF.

The rearrangement joins TRBV10-3 to TRBJ2-5, with 7 bases identical to TRBD2. Germline V lookup: CDR1 ENHRY, CDR2 SYGVKD. With 4 bases clipped from V and 5 bases from J, the junction kept 13 bases outside the gene matches. This CDR3 comprises 16 residues. CDR3 sequence reads: CAISAVSGNSRETQYF. CDR3 nucleotide sequence: TGTGCCATCAGTGCGGTGAGCGGGAACAGCCGGGAGACCCAGTACTTC.

In regard to this clone: The junction does not match germline at one end; this may be a read error. The chain couples TRBV7-7 to TRBJ2-5; D ambiguous. Germline V lookup: CDR1 SSHAT, CDR2 FNYEAQ (reference sequence). This CDR3 is 14 amino acids long. The CDR3 DNA is TGTGCTAGCAGCCCTGGTTCTGGCGGAGAGACCCAGTACTTC. Its protein is CASSPGSGGETQYF.

The chain uses TRBV27 and TRBJ2-1, with 7 bases that match TRBD1. Trimming removed 7 bases from V and 6 bases from J; junction bases left unmatched: 12. The V gene's germline CDR1 is MNHEY and CDR2 SMNVEV (reference sequence). This CDR3 comprises 15 residues. The CDR3 loop reads CASKTQGYPPNEQFF. The CDR3 DNA reads TGTGCCAGCAAAACACAGGGGTATCCCCCCAATGAGCAGTTCTTC.

As concerns this clone: The junction and the germline gene differ at one end; a read error may be behind it. The rearrangement links TRBV18 to TRBJ2-3, with TRBD1 identical over 7 bases. CDR1 and CDR2 (germline): KGHSH, LQKENI. CDR3 length equals 12 residues. The CDR3 is CASSQDTGQANF. The CDR3, as DNA: TGTGCCAGCTCGCAGGACACTGGACAGGCAAATTTT.

This clone was recorded only once. The chain links TRBV30 to TRBJ2-1; 7 bases align to TRBD1. J gave up 4 bases and V 1 base, and 4 bases lay outside the gene matches. The CDR3 is made up of 14 amino acids. Per germline, CDR1 GTSNPN and CDR2 SVGIG (reference sequence). The CDR3 DNA follows: TGTGCCTGGAGTGCACCGGGACAGTACAATGAGCAGTTCTTC. Translation: CAWSAPGQYNEQFF.